Listed below are T cell receptor beta chains from one sample, sequenced in a study of shared clonotypes between healthy human individuals. TCRdb keeps only in-frame clones here, not all; method: immunoSEQ multiplex PCR. The sample records about 2.4 million clones, 90% to 95% being singletons. Sequencing input: naive CD4+ T cells from PBMCs. These receptors all stem from a man aged 18 to 29 in good health. Some clones in this sample may be carry-over from other donors' samples. CDR3s include the opening cysteine and the closing phenylalanine or tryptophan. D genes are given only for firm matches. The listing skips clone size in some rows; elsewhere it reads once, few, many or a size class.

d_gene	abundance	len	j_gene	v_gene	CDR3aa	CDR3nt
.	.	16	TRBJ2-3	TRBV7-2	CASSLAQISSTDTQYF	TGTGCCAGCAGCTTAGCGCAGATTAGTAGCACAGATACGCAGTATTTT
.	.	16	TRBJ2-7	TRBV4-2	CASSQDRAAILYEQYF	TGTGCCAGCAGCCAAGATCGGGCAGCCATTCTCTACGAGCAGTACTTC
TRBD2	once	17	TRBJ2-7	TRBV29-1	CSVPGGGSGIVSYEQYF	TGCAGCGTCCCCGGGGGGGGTAGCGGGATCGTATCCTACGAGCAGTACTTC
.	.	14	TRBJ2-4	TRBV28	CASSLELAKNIQYF	TGTGCCAGCAGTTTGGAGTTAGCCAAAAACATTCAGTACTTC
.	.	15	TRBJ1-4	TRBV4-1	CASSHYDRSGEKLFF	TGCGCCAGCAGCCACTACGACCGGTCTGGGGAAAAACTGTTTTTT
.	.	13	TRBJ2-5	TRBV7-9	CASSLGGRETQYF	TGTGCCAGCAGCTTAGGAGGGAGGGAGACCCAGTACTTC
.	.	16	TRBJ2-1	TRBV5-1	CASSWAGSKTYNEQFF	TGCGCCAGCAGCTGGGCCGGCTCTAAAACCTACAATGAGCAGTTCTTC
.	.	15	TRBJ1-4	TRBV5-6	CASSLLSATNEKLFF	TGTGCCAGCAGCTTACTCAGTGCAACTAATGAAAAACTGTTTTTT
.	.	15	TRBJ2-4	TRBV28	CASSLTGVAKNIQYF	TGTGCCAGCAGCTTAACAGGAGTGGCCAAAAACATTCAGTACTTC
TRBD1	.	14	TRBJ1-4	TRBV4-1	CASGPGQLGEKLFF	TGCGCCAGCGGCCCGGGACAGCTAGGCGAAAAACTGTTTTTT
.	once	15	TRBJ2-7	TRBV5-4	CASSLEGPRRREQYF	TGTGCCAGCAGCTTGGAAGGACCAAGACGTCGCGAGCAGTACTTC
.	.	16	TRBJ2-4	TRBV28	CASSRGVPAVKNIQYF	TGTGCCAGCAGCCGAGGGGTGCCCGCAGTAAAAAACATTCAGTACTTC
TRBD1	.	15	TRBJ1-2	TRBV5-8	CASSLQGASGYGYTF	TGTGCCAGCAGCCTTCAGGGGGCTTCGGGCTATGGCTACACCTTC
.	.	14	TRBJ2-2	TRBV10-1	CASSDTGSTGELFF	TGCGCCAGCAGTGACACAGGGAGCACCGGGGAGCTGTTTTTT
TRBD1	.	13	TRBJ1-2	TRBV19	CASSTGTAYGYTF	TGTGCCAGTAGTACCGGGACAGCTTATGGCTACACCTTC
TRBD1	.	13	TRBJ2-7	TRBV5-1	CASNRGMAGEQYF	TGCGCCAGCAACAGGGGGATGGCCGGCGAGCAGTACTTC
.	.	15	TRBJ2-7	TRBV2	CASSGRRNAYGEQYF	TGTGCCAGCAGTGGTCGACGGAACGCCTACGGGGAGCAGTACTTC
.	.	15	TRBJ2-7	TRBV18	CASSPRVANRLEQYF	TGTGCCAGCTCACCAAGAGTAGCGAACCGTCTCGAGCAGTACTTC
.	.	15	TRBJ1-1	TRBV4-1	CASSQVQTANTEAFF	TGCGCCAGCAGCCAAGTCCAGACAGCGAACACTGAAGCTTTCTTT
.	.	16	TRBJ1-3	TRBV5-1	CASSASGVIPGNTIYF	TGCGCCAGCAGCGCGTCAGGGGTGATACCTGGAAACACCATATATTTT
TRBD1	.	19	TRBJ1-5	TRBV19	CASRGNFPGQTYSNQPQHF	TGTGCCAGTAGAGGTAACTTTCCGGGACAGACTTATAGCAATCAGCCCCAGCATTTT
.	.	15	TRBJ1-3	TRBV2	CASSPNRASGNTIYF	TGTGCCAGCAGTCCCAACAGGGCCTCTGGAAACACCATATATTTT
TRBD1	.	17	TRBJ2-4	TRBV5-6	CASSSLGQKLAKNIQYF	TGTGCCAGCAGCTCGCTGGGACAGAAACTAGCCAAAAACATTCAGTACTTC
TRBD2	.	15	TRBJ2-7	TRBV13	CASSSLAGSSYEQYF	TGTGCCAGCAGCTCCTTAGCGGGGTCCTCCTACGAGCAGTACTTC
.	.	11	TRBJ2-5	TRBV20-1	CSARVRETQYF	TGCAGTGCTAGGGTTAGGGAGACCCAGTACTTC
.	.	16	TRBJ1-2	TRBV5-1	CASSPPSGGGNYGYTF	TGCGCCAGCAGCCCCCCCAGCGGGGGGGGAAACTATGGCTACACCTTC
TRBD2	.	15	TRBJ2-1	TRBV2	CASSGESGVYNEQFF	TGTGCCAGCAGCGGGGAGAGCGGGGTCTACAATGAGCAGTTCTTC
.	.	15	TRBJ2-7	TRBV5-1	CASSFSSQSSYEQYF	TGCGCCAGCAGCTTTTCTAGTCAGAGCTCCTACGAGCAGTACTTC
.	.	14	TRBJ1-3	TRBV11-2	CASSLRVTGNTIYF	TGTGCCAGCAGCTTAAGGGTTACGGGAAACACCATATATTTT
.	.	15	TRBJ1-2	TRBV6-5	CASTTGGFSDYGYTF	TGTGCCAGCACCACCGGTGGGTTTAGTGACTATGGCTACACCTTC
TRBD2	.	16	TRBJ2-1	TRBV7-2	CASSSPAAGGPKEQFF	TGTGCCAGCAGTTCACCCGCGGCGGGAGGGCCAAAGGAGCAGTTCTTC
TRBD1	.	11	TRBJ2-1	TRBV6-6	CASQGANEQFF	TGTGCCAGCCAGGGGGCCAATGAGCAGTTCTTC
.	.	13	TRBJ1-1	TRBV28	CASSFLGSTEAFF	TGTGCCAGCAGTTTTCTAGGGAGCACTGAAGCTTTCTTT
TRBD1	.	16	TRBJ1-2	TRBV4-1	CASSLTRGDRGYGYTF	TGCGCCAGCAGCCTAACGAGGGGAGACAGGGGGTATGGCTACACCTTC
.	.	14	TRBJ1-2	TRBV5-1	CASSSAGDGFGYTF	TGCGCCAGCAGCTCCGCGGGGGATGGCTTTGGCTACACCTTC
.	.	13	TRBJ1-5	TRBV6-6	CASSYSSNQPQHF	TGTGCCAGCAGTTACTCTAGCAATCAGCCCCAGCATTTT
.	.	12	TRBJ2-5	TRBV28	CASSFLKETQYF	TGTGCCAGCAGTTTTCTTAAAGAGACCCAGTACTTC